The 22 T cell receptor beta chains in this list originate from one sample, sequenced in a study of T-cell reconstitution after alpha-beta-depleted transplantation in children. The authors prepared the TCRbeta library with unique molecular identifiers. TCRdb reanalysed the PCR reads using MiXCR and keeps one entry per CDR3 protein. This table has fewer than 750,000 distinct CDR3 sequences, 27% appearing once. The sequencing used PBMCs, collected before TCRalphabeta/CD19-depleted stem cell transplant. The receptor set was obtained from a boy less than two years old with Wiskott-Aldrich syndrome, due to receive a stem cell transplant.

The gene calls are TRBV27 and TRBJ2-2; no definite D call. V was trimmed by 3 bases and J by 8 bases, leaving 10 bases between them. Germline V gene data show CDR1 as MNHEY and CDR2 as SMNVEV (reference sequence). The CDR3 has 13 amino acids. The CDR3 protein is CASSFLTLGELFF. The CDR3 DNA reads TGTGCCAGCAGTTTTCTAACTTTAGGGGAGCTGTTTTTT.

A few counts support this clonotype. In nucleotides, the CDR3 is TGCGCCAGCAGCTTCGGGGGAGGGCCTAACACCGGGGAGCTGTTTTTT. Encoded protein: CASSFGGGPNTGELFF. The rearrangement links TRBV5-1 to TRBJ2-2, with 7 bases fitting TRBD2. Germline assignment: CDR1 SGHRS and CDR2 YFSETQ. The CDR3 extends over 16 amino acids. V shed 2 bases and J 2 bases; nucleotides not matched to a gene: 6.

This clonotype was seen more than once but under ten times. The chain has TRBV12-3 or TRBV12-4 and TRBJ2-2; a weak D match, TRBD1 (5 bases). This CDR3 has 14 amino acids. Trimming shortened V by 8 bases and J by 1 base, and 11 bases separated the two germline ends. In DNA, the CDR3 is TGTGCCAGCTTGAGCAGGGAGAACACCGGGGAGCTGTTTTTT. Translation gives CASLSRENTGELFF.

This chain joins TRBV5-1 and TRBJ2-1, with D uncertain. Trimming shortened V by 4 bases and J by 2 bases, and 22 bases separated the two germline ends. Germline CDR1 SGHRS, CDR2 YFSETQ. The length of the CDR3 is 18 residues. The CDR3 DNA sequence: TGCGCCAGCAGCACGGCTGGTCGACGACCGAAGCCCTACAATGAGCAGTTCTTC. This sequence encodes CASSTAGRRPKPYNEQFF. Full variable domain (remainder filled in from reference TRBV5-1 and TRBJ2-1): KAGVTQTPRYLIKTRGQQVTLSCSPISGHRSVSWYQQTPGQGLQFLFEYFSETQRNKGNFPGRFSGRQFSNSRSEMNVSTLELGDSALYLCASSTAGRRPKPYNEQFFGPGTRLTVL.

This chain uses TRBV24-1 with TRBJ2-3, with D possibly matching TRBD1 (6 bases). Germline values: CDR1 KGHDR, CDR2 SFDVKD. Between the trimmed V and J ends, which lost 7 bases and 1 base, there was a span of 8 bases. The CDR3 is 13 residues long. The CDR3 region is CATSRQGTDTQYF. Written as DNA, the CDR3 is TGTGCCACCAGCAGACAGGGCACAGATACGCAGTATTTT.

The V call is TRBV15, the J call TRBJ2-7; 10 bases are shared with TRBD1. The CDR3 runs to 17 residues. Germline V gene lookup returns CDR1 LNHNV and CDR2 YYDKDF (reference sequence). Germline trimming cut 3 bases from V and 5 bases from J; bases unmatched to any gene: 13. As DNA, the CDR3 is TGTGCCACCAGCAGCTCCTCAGACAGGGGGCTTTGGGACGAGCAGTACTTC. Protein: CATSSSSDRGLWDEQYF.

This clonotype was counted between two and nine times. V and J are TRBV20-1 and TRBJ1-1, with TRBD1 matching 7 bases. Germline V CDR1 and CDR2: DFQATT, SNEGSKA (reference sequence). CDR3 length: 14 residues. The trim removed 6 bases at V and 2 bases at J, leaving 9 bases unmatched. The CDR3 sequence: CSAKQGNPNTEAFF. In DNA form, the CDR3 reads TGCAGTGCCAAACAGGGGAACCCAAACACTGAAGCTTTCTTT.

The chain employs TRBV24-1 and TRBJ2-1, with 8 bases that match TRBD1. Germline CDR1 is KGHDR and CDR2 is SFDVKD. The ends lost 5 bases at V and 10 bases at J; junction bases unmatched: 6. The CDR3 has 13 residues. CDR3 loop: CATSAQGAREQFF. As DNA, the CDR3 is TGTGCCACCAGTGCGCAGGGGGCAAGGGAGCAGTTCTTC.

This clonotype was counted only a few times. The genes are TRBV6-2 or TRBV6-3 and TRBJ2-7, with D perhaps TRBD1 (6 bases). Germline V gene sequence: CDR1 MNHEY, CDR2 SVGEGT. The length of the CDR3 is 17 residues. Deletions cut 0 bases from V and 2 bases from J, with 17 bases between. The CDR3 DNA sequence: TGTGCCAGCAGTTACTCGAAGGGGGTCCAAATTCCCTACGAGCAGTACTTC. It translates to CASSYSKGVQIPYEQYF.

The V gene is TRBV10-2, the J gene TRBJ2-7; TRBD2 agrees at 10 bases. Germline CDR1 is WSHSY and CDR2 is SAAADI. The CDR3 sequence is 18 residues long. Unmatched junction bases numbered 13, after V lost 3 bases and J lost 2 bases. The CDR3 bases are TGCGCCAGCAGTGAAGTGTTAGCCACTACTAGCGGGACCTACGAGCAGTACTTC. The encoded protein is CASSEVLATTSGTYEQYF.

This clonotype was observed a handful of times. The chain is built from TRBV28 and TRBJ2-1; 8 bases map to TRBD2. V trimming: 3 bases; J trimming: 8 bases; junction bases outside the gene matches: 9. CDR1 MDHEN and CDR2 SYDVKM come from the germline V gene. This CDR3 has 15 residues. DNA of the CDR3: TGTGCCAGCAGTTTCGGCAGCGGGAGTTTGTATGAGCAGTTCTTC. It encodes CASSFGSGSLYEQFF.

The chain couples TRBV6-5 to TRBJ1-1; the D gene is possibly TRBD1 (6 bases). CDR3 length: 14 amino acids. The germline V and J ends were trimmed by 4 bases and 3 bases, with 12 bases remaining between them. CDR1 and CDR2 from the germline V gene are MNHEY and SVGAGI. Here the CDR3 reads CASSFEGGDTEAFF. Written as DNA, the CDR3 is TGTGCCAGCAGTTTTGAGGGGGGGGACACTGAAGCTTTCTTT.

This clonotype was seen a handful of times. The gene calls are TRBV5-1 and TRBJ2-7, with 8 bases matching TRBD1. The CDR3 runs 15 residues. Germline CDR1 reads SGHRS; CDR2 reads YFSETQ. The J segment lost 7 bases and the V segment lost 1 base, leaving 10 bases of the junction unmatched. This chain's CDR3 is CASSLSRGRNREQYF. The CDR3 nucleotides read TGCGCCAGCAGCTTGAGCAGGGGGCGAAATAGGGAGCAGTACTTC.

This CDR3 reads CASRPTGTRGSTDTQYF. CDR3 bases: TGTGCCAGCAGACCCACTGGGACTAGGGGCAGCACAGATACGCAGTATTTT. The rearrangement joins TRBV28 to TRBJ2-3, with 8 bases identical to TRBD2. Germline-derived CDR1 and CDR2 are MDHEN and SYDVKM. The trim removed 6 bases at V and 0 bases at J, leaving 11 bases unmatched. CDR3 length: 17 residues.

This clonotype was found a few times. The J gene is TRBJ2-3, the V gene TRBV15; 7 bases fit TRBD2. The germline CDR1 and CDR2 sequences are LNHNV and YYDKDF (reference sequence). Unmatched junction bases numbered 14, after V lost 6 bases and J lost 2 bases. The CDR3 has 17 amino acids. CDR3 in DNA: TGTGCCACCAGTCGCTATAGCGGTCGGGGGGTCACAGATACGCAGTATTTT. It codes for CATSRYSGRGVTDTQYF. The full variable domain, with the rest looked up from reference TRBV15 and TRBJ2-3, is DAMVIQNPRYQVTQFGKPVTLSCSQTLNHNVMYWYQQKSSQAPKLLFHYYDKDFNNEADTPDNFQSRRPNTSFCFLDIRSPGLGDTAMYLCATSRYSGRGVTDTQYFGPGTRLTVL.

The sample holds a few counts of this clonotype. V and J are TRBV29-1 and TRBJ2-1, with D perhaps assigned TRBD1 or TRBD2 (5 bases each). The germline gives CDR1 SQVTM, CDR2 ANQGSEA. The length of the CDR3 is 15 residues. V dropped 5 bases and J dropped 0 bases, with 14 bases sitting between them. In DNA, the CDR3 is TGCAGCGTTCAGAGGGGACGGAGCTCCTACAATGAGCAGTTCTTC. It translates to CSVQRGRSSYNEQFF.

This clonotype was seen many times. The chain carries TRBV5-1 and TRBJ2-7, with D tentatively TRBD1 (5 bases). CDR1 is SGHRS and CDR2 is YFSETQ in the germline V gene. The V end was cut by 4 bases, the J end by 1 base, with 6 bases between. The CDR3 covers 12 residues. Written as DNA, the CDR3 is TGCGCCAGCAGCACAGGTTCCTACGAGCAGTACTTC. Translated: CASSTGSYEQYF.

The rearrangement uses TRBV28 and TRBJ2-7; 15 bases are shared with TRBD2. J gave up 4 bases and V 1 base, and 8 bases lay outside the gene matches. Per the germline V gene, CDR1 is MDHEN and CDR2 is SYDVKM. This CDR3 spans 18 amino acids. This CDR3 reads CASSLSLGLAGGSYEQYF. CDR3 bases: TGTGCCAGCAGTTTATCCCTCGGACTAGCGGGAGGGTCGTACGAGCAGTACTTC.

This clonotype was seen more than once but under ten times. The V gene is TRBV10-3, the J gene TRBJ2-1, with D possibly being TRBD1 (5 bases). Germline-derived CDR1 and CDR2 are ENHRY and SYGVKD. The V and J ends lost 2 bases and 7 bases respectively, with 15 bases between them. This CDR3 contains 15 residues. In nucleotides, the CDR3 is TGTGCCATCAGTGAGAGGGCAGGGCTTGGGAATGAGCAGTTCTTC. Amino acid sequence: CAISERAGLGNEQFF.

This CDR3 is CTSSQEAVPYNEQFF. In nucleotides, the CDR3 is TGCACCAGCAGCCAAGAGGCGGTCCCCTACAATGAGCAGTTCTTC. The chain recombines TRBV1 with TRBJ2-1. TRBV1 is deemed a pseudogene. This CDR3 contains 15 residues.

In its sample, this clonotype was seen a few times. The rearrangement joins TRBV28 to TRBJ2-4, with D unclear. This CDR3 has 14 amino acids. Trimming removed 5 bases from V and 1 base from J, with 9 bases in between. Germline V gene lookup returns CDR1 MDHEN and CDR2 SYDVKM. The CDR3 loop reads CASSPPSAKNIQYF. The CDR3 DNA sequence: TGTGCCAGCAGTCCGCCCAGTGCCAAAAACATTCAGTACTTC.

This chain joins TRBV30 and TRBJ2-1; possibly TRBD2 for D (6 bases). The CDR3 is 14 amino acids. V was shortened by 3 bases and J by 4 bases, with 13 bases between the two germline ends. CDR1 is GTSNPN and CDR2 is SVGIG in the germline V gene (reference sequence). The chain's CDR3 is CAWRPSGGYNEQFF. DNA of the CDR3: TGTGCCTGGAGGCCCAGCGGAGGGTACAATGAGCAGTTCTTC.